Listed here are 32 T cell receptor beta chains from one sample, sequenced in a study of T cells in localized non-small cell lung cancer. Profiled with immunoSEQ multiplex PCR; TCRdb holds only in-frame clones, not every one. The table includes some 52,000 clones, around three quarters detected once. Material: PBMCs, obtained before any cancer treatment. These receptors came from a woman between 35 and 70 years old with stage II lung adenocarcinoma.

The rearrangement joins TRBV19 to TRBJ2-3; the match to TRBD1 covers 7 bases. Trimming cost V 5 bases and J 2 bases; bases outside gene matches: 10. This CDR3 spans 16 amino acids. Germline values: CDR1 LNHDA, CDR2 SQIVND (reference sequence). CDR3 sequence (DNA): TGTGCCAGTAGTGTGGGAACAGGGGACCTCACAGATACGCAGTATTTT. It specifies CASSVGTGDLTDTQYF.

This clone was observed a single time. The CDR3 protein is CASSEARGPTYEQYF. CDR3 DNA: TGTGCCAGCAGTGAAGCCCGGGGCCCTACCTACGAGCAGTACTTC. The genes are TRBV2 and TRBJ2-7, with D perhaps assigned TRBD1 or TRBD2 (5 bases each). Trimming took off 0 bases at V and 2 bases at J, with 11 bases between the two ends. From germline, CDR1 is SNHLY and CDR2 FYNNEI. The length of the CDR3 is 15 residues.

This clone came up once. The chain joins TRBV6-5 to TRBJ1-5; D is unclear. The length of the CDR3 is 13 residues. Germline CDR1 is MNHEY and CDR2 is SVGAGI. Trimming cost V 5 bases and J 11 bases, with 16 bases left between them. The CDR3 DNA reads TGTGCCAGCAGTGAATCCCGAAACGGGGCCCAGCATTTT. It encodes CASSESRNGAQHF.

The rearrangement joins TRBV9 to TRBJ2-3, with D perhaps matching TRBD1 or TRBD2 (5 bases each). Trimming shortened V by 2 bases and J by 4 bases, and 14 bases separated the two germline ends. This CDR3 comprises 15 residues. CDR1 SGDLS and CDR2 YYNGEE come from the germline V gene. CDR3 loop: CASSVFGTQADTQYF. The DNA for the CDR3 is TGTGCCAGCAGCGTTTTCGGGACCCAAGCAGATACGCAGTATTTT.

The V and J genes are TRBV6-5 and TRBJ2-1; D not certain. In germline, CDR1 is MNHEY, CDR2 SVGAGI. This CDR3 region has 15 residues. The germline V and J ends were trimmed by 5 bases and 0 bases, with 11 bases remaining between them. In nucleotides, the CDR3 is TGTGCCAGCAGTCGTACTGGGATCTCCTACAATGAGCAGTTCTTC. Translation: CASSRTGISYNEQFF.

This clone was seen only a few times. The chain carries TRBV18 and TRBJ1-2; D is perhaps TRBD1 (6 bases). CDR1 KGHSH and CDR2 LQKENI come from the germline V gene. CDR3 length: 14 residues. Trimming took off 4 bases at V and 2 bases at J, with 11 bases between the two ends. For the CDR3, the DNA is TGTGCCAGCTCACAACAGGGCGCGAACTATGGCTACACCTTC. It translates to CASSQQGANYGYTF.

This clone has only one observation. The J gene is TRBJ2-5, the V gene TRBV7-2, with 9 bases that match TRBD1. Germline V lookup: CDR1 SGHTA, CDR2 FQGNSA. V shed 8 bases, J shed 5 bases, and the junction held 12 bases outside the gene matches. There are 15 residues in the CDR3. The DNA for the CDR3 is TGTGCCAGCCGGGACAGGGAGGGGGCGGTTGAGACCCAGTACTTC. It codes for CASRDREGAVETQYF.

The chain uses TRBV6-5 and TRBJ2-4; D is possibly TRBD1 (6 bases). The CDR3 consists of 15 residues. Trimming left V 2 bases short and J 5 bases short, with 13 bases between. Germline V gene sequence: CDR1 MNHEY, CDR2 SVGAGI. Here the CDR3 DNA reads TGTGCCAGCAGTTACGGGCCGGGACAAGAAAACATTCAGTACTTC. Protein sequence: CASSYGPGQENIQYF.

The chain couples TRBV6-1 to TRBJ1-2, with no clear D. The CDR3 totals 13 residues. Deletions cut 6 bases from V and 5 bases from J, with 13 bases between. CDR1 MNHNS and CDR2 SASEGT come from the germline V gene. The CDR3 DNA reads TGTGCCAGCAGCCTTACAGCGGATTATGGCTACACCTTC. This gives the protein CASSLTADYGYTF.

The chain carries TRBV9 and TRBJ1-3; D may be TRBD1 (6 bases). The germline gives CDR1 SGDLS, CDR2 YYNGEE. Trimming pared 4 bases from V and 0 bases from J, leaving 23 bases between. The length of the CDR3 is 19 residues. The CDR3 reads CASSKGGTGPLLSGNTIYF. The CDR3 coding sequence is TGTGCCAGCAGCAAAGGGGGGACCGGTCCGCTGCTCTCTGGAAACACCATATATTTT. Using reference TRBV9 and TRBJ1-3 for the parts outside the CDR3, the full variable domain is DSGVTQTPKHLITATGQRVTLRCSPRSGDLSVYWYQQSLDQGLQFLIQYYNGEERAKGNILERFSAQQFPDLHSELNLSSLELGDSALYFCASSKGGTGPLLSGNTIYFGEGSWLTVV.

The V and J genes are TRBV7-2 and TRBJ2-1; 9 positions match TRBD1. CDR1 SGHTA and CDR2 FQGNSA come from the germline V gene. The CDR3 has 15 amino acids. Losses at the gene ends were 2 bases for V and 4 bases for J; bases not matched to a gene: 3. CDR3 sequence: CASSLWGTGYNEQFF. The CDR3 nucleotides are TGTGCCAGCAGCTTATGGGGGACAGGGTACAATGAGCAGTTCTTC.

As concerns this clone: A read error may account for a junction end that differs from germline. The chain links TRBV9 to TRBJ1-2; 7 positions match TRBD1. The germline CDR1 and CDR2 sequences are SGDLS and YYNGEE. CDR3 size: 10 residues. Written as DNA, the CDR3 is TGTGCCAGCAGCCCAAAGACAGGGAACTTC. Amino acid sequence: CASSPKTGNF.

This clone was observed a handful of times. This chain uses TRBV10-3 with TRBJ1-1; TRBD1 agrees at 8 bases. The CDR3 runs 14 residues. The germline V gene has CDR1 ENHRY and CDR2 SYGVKD. V dropped 6 bases and J dropped 0; count of bases not matched to a gene: 3. CDR3 nucleotide sequence: TGTGCCATCAGGGGACAGGCCATGAACACTGAAGCTTTCTTT. Amino acids: CAIRGQAMNTEAFF.

The V gene is TRBV18, the J gene TRBJ2-1; TRBD1 agrees at 12 bases. This CDR3 spans 17 amino acids. V gave up 5 bases and J gave up 7 bases; unmatched junction bases: 12. Looked up from germline, CDR1 is KGHSH and CDR2 is LQKENI. CDR3 protein: CASSSLAGTGGSNEQFF. The DNA for the CDR3 is TGTGCCAGCTCATCCTTGGCCGGGACAGGGGGCTCGAATGAGCAGTTCTTC. The full variable domain, with the rest looked up from reference TRBV18 and TRBJ2-1, is NAGVMQNPRHLVRRRGQEARLRCSPMKGHSHVYWYRQLPEEGLKFMVYLQKENIIDESGMPKERFSAEFPKEGPSILRIQQVVRGDSAAYFCASSSLAGTGGSNEQFFGPGTRLTVL.

The chain couples TRBV7-3 to TRBJ2-1; TRBD2 is a possible D gene (6 bases). V was clipped by 5 bases and J by 5 bases, with 10 bases between them. In germline, CDR1 is SGHTA, CDR2 FQGTGA. The CDR3 consists of 13 residues. In DNA, the CDR3 is TGTGCCAGCAGCCAGGGACTTAACAATGAGCAGTTCTTC. It is translated as CASSQGLNNEQFF.

The chain carries TRBV7-6 and TRBJ1-4, with 8 bases lining up with TRBD1. Germline trimming cut 2 bases from V and 5 bases from J; bases unmatched to any gene: 10. Germline V lookup: CDR1 SGHVS, CDR2 FNYEAQ. The CDR3 is 17 amino acids. The CDR3 reads CASSLSPLDRANEKLFF. For the CDR3, the DNA is TGTGCCAGCAGCTTATCCCCTTTGGACAGGGCGAATGAAAAACTGTTTTTT.

The CDR3, as DNA: TGTGCCAGCAGCGCAGGGTACGAGCAGTACTTC. This translates into CASSAGYEQYF. The chain recombines TRBV5-4 with TRBJ2-7; a weak D match, TRBD1 (5 bases). CDR1 and CDR2 from the germline V gene are SGHNT and YYREEE (reference sequence). The ends were cut back, 4 bases at V and 4 bases at J, with 6 bases in the middle. This CDR3 is 11 amino acids long.

The V call is TRBV2, the J call TRBJ2-3; weak D call: TRBD2 (5 bases). Trimming shortened V by 5 bases and J by 0 bases, and 15 bases separated the two germline ends. Germline loops: CDR1 SNHLY, CDR2 FYNNEI. The CDR3 has 16 amino acids. The CDR3 region has the DNA TGTGCCAGCAGTCTCGGACTGCTTCCTAGCACAGATACGCAGTATTTT. Its protein is CASSLGLLPSTDTQYF.

Only a few counts were recorded for this clone. The rearrangement joins TRBV7-9 to TRBJ2-2, with no clear D. CDR3 size: 15 residues. The ends were cut back, 4 bases at V and 1 base at J, with 10 bases in the middle. Per the germline V gene, CDR1 is SEHNR and CDR2 is FQNEAQ (reference sequence). The CDR3 DNA is TGTGCCAGCAGCTCACCGGAGCGGAACACCGGGGAGCTGTTTTTT. This sequence encodes CASSSPERNTGELFF.

This clone was counted a single time. The J gene is TRBJ1-6, the V gene TRBV9; no definite D call. CDR1 SGDLS and CDR2 YYNGEE come from the germline V gene. V lost 0 bases, J lost 9 bases, and 7 bases lay in between. The CDR3 length is 13 residues. In nucleotides, the CDR3 is TGTGCCAGCAGCGTAGTTGGGAGTTCACCCCTCCACTTT. Its protein is CASSVVGSSPLHF.

The chain is built from TRBV7-9 and TRBJ2-7, with 9 bases aligning to TRBD1. The germline V gene has CDR1 SEHNR and CDR2 FQNEAQ (reference sequence). This CDR3 is built from 14 residues. Unmatched junction bases numbered 6, after V lost 3 bases and J lost 6 bases. The CDR3 loop reads CASSFGQGKGEQYF. The CDR3 nucleotides read TGTGCCAGCAGCTTTGGACAGGGGAAGGGCGAGCAGTACTTC.

The genes are TRBV19 and TRBJ1-2; weak D call: TRBD1 (6 bases). V dropped 4 bases and J dropped 5 bases, with 20 bases sitting between them. CDR1 LNHDA and CDR2 SQIVND come from the germline V gene (reference sequence). This CDR3 is built from 16 residues. The CDR3 region has the DNA TGTGCCAGTAGTAGCCCAACAGGGAGTATACAGTATGGCTACACCTTC. Translating gives CASSSPTGSIQYGYTF. Full variable domain (rest looked up from reference TRBV19 and TRBJ1-2): DGGITQSPKYLFRKEGQNVTLSCEQNLNHDAMYWYRQDPGQGLRLIYYSQIVNDFQKGDIAEGYSVSREKKESFPLTVTSAQKNPTAFYLCASSSPTGSIQYGYTFGSGTRLTVV.

V usage is TRBV7-8 and J usage is TRBJ2-7, with D unclear. V lost 5 bases and J lost 4, with 9 bases in between. The germline CDR1 and CDR2 sequences are SGHVS and FQNEAQ. The CDR3 contains 12 residues. The CDR3 region has the DNA TGTGCCAGCAGCCTCACTGAGTACGAGCAGTACTTC. This translates into CASSLTEYEQYF.

The gene calls are TRBV28 and TRBJ1-4; D is uncertain. With 4 bases removed from V and 3 bases from J, the gap between germline ends came to 15 bases. Germline V CDR1 and CDR2: MDHEN, SYDVKM. This CDR3 region has 16 residues. The CDR3 spells CASSYPPREPNEKLFF. The CDR3 DNA is TGTGCCAGCAGTTACCCGCCCCGGGAACCTAATGAAAAACTGTTTTTT.

The chain is built from TRBV2 and TRBJ2-3, with 8 positions matching TRBD2. The germline V gene encodes CDR1 SNHLY and CDR2 FYNNEI. V gave up 2 bases and J gave up 2 bases; unmatched junction bases: 9. This CDR3 region has 17 residues. The DNA of the CDR3 is TGTGCCAGCAGTGAATTCGGAGCGGGGGCCTTCACAGATACGCAGTATTTT. This sequence encodes CASSEFGAGAFTDTQYF.

V gene TRBV5-4 combines with J gene TRBJ2-5; the match to TRBD2 covers 8 bases. Germline lookup yields CDR1 SGHNT and CDR2 YYREEE (reference sequence). The CDR3 extends over 15 amino acids. V lost 5 bases and J lost 2; bases outside the gene matches: 8. The CDR3 DNA sequence: TGTGCCAGCAGTGGGTCGGGGGGGTGGCAAGAGACCCAGTACTTC. This encodes CASSGSGGWQETQYF.

The chain joins TRBV19 to TRBJ1-6; D gene unclear. Between the trimmed V and J ends, which lost 6 bases and 3 bases, there was a span of 9 bases. The CDR3 covers 14 residues. CDR1 is LNHDA, CDR2 SQIVND, per germline (reference sequence). The CDR3 loop is CASSEGNYNSPLHF. Here the CDR3 DNA reads TGTGCCAGTAGCGAGGGAAACTATAATTCACCCCTCCACTTT.

The chain employs TRBV11-1 and TRBJ2-5; no reliable D call. Trimming removed 3 bases from V and 4 bases from J, with 3 bases in between. The germline V gene encodes CDR1 SGHAT and CDR2 FQDESV (reference sequence). This CDR3 is built from 11 residues. The CDR3, as DNA: TGTGCCAGCAGCTTCGGAGAGACCCAGTACTTC. Its protein product is CASSFGETQYF.

The CDR3, as DNA: TGTGCCAGAAAATCCGGGACAGTCCGCTCCTACGAGCAGTACTTC. Protein product: CARKSGTVRSYEQYF. The gene calls are TRBV21-1 and TRBJ2-7; TRBD1 is taken as the D call from the table, unchecked against the DNA. TRBV21-1 is a pseudogene segment. This CDR3 is 15 amino acids long.

J is TRBJ1-4 and V is TRBV18; TRBD1 might be the D (6 bases). Germline CDR1 reads KGHSH; CDR2 reads LQKENI. The length of the CDR3 is 16 residues. Deletions cut 1 base from V and 5 bases from J, with 14 bases between. In DNA, the CDR3 is TGTGCCAGCTCACCACGTCGCGACAGGTCAAATGAAAAACTGTTTTTT. Translation gives CASSPRRDRSNEKLFF.

The rearrangement uses TRBV5-1 and TRBJ2-7, with D uncertain. Germline assignment: CDR1 SGHRS and CDR2 YFSETQ. CDR3 length: 15 amino acids. V dropped 2 bases and J dropped 3 bases, with 15 bases sitting between them. The CDR3 bases are TGCGCCAGCAGCTTAGGTTTTACTTCCTTCTACGAGCAGTACTTC. This encodes CASSLGFTSFYEQYF. The whole variable domain, remainder taken from reference TRBV5-1 and TRBJ2-7, is KAGVTQTPRYLIKTRGQQVTLSCSPISGHRSVSWYQQTPGQGLQFLFEYFSETQRNKGNFPGRFSGRQFSNSRSEMNVSTLELGDSALYLCASSLGFTSFYEQYFGPGTRLTVT.

This clone was observed a few times. The genes are TRBV6-1 and TRBJ1-4, with 8 bases identical to TRBD1. The CDR3 has 15 residues. Germline V gives CDR1 MNHNS, CDR2 SASEGT. V lost 4 bases and J lost 7; bases outside the gene matches: 8. The CDR3 here is CASSAATGVGEKLFF. The CDR3 DNA reads as TGTGCCAGCAGTGCAGCGACAGGGGTCGGTGAAAAACTGTTTTTT.